This entry is about one TCR beta chain. This clone's antigen is unknown. No much larger clone exists at a distance of one base, and base qualities are not known. The data stem from a study of beta chain features in type 1 diabetes (dated by TCRdb to about 2018). Some background on the complete study: Mean age, gender distribution, total cell number and subset yield were not different between patients and healthy donors. Across all samples, some 110,000,000 sorted cells were examined, and cell number per subset correlated strongly with RNA yield. Naive and central memory subsets were obtained from all 30 or so donors, but regulatory and stem cell-like memory subsets were isolated from only 8 patients and roughly 8 healthy donors. The study compared TCRB repertoires of sorted circulating CD4+ T cell subsets between recently diagnosed type 1 diabetes patients and matched healthy donors.

Each donor gave one peripheral blood draw, about 110 mL on average, collected into heparinised tubes. Naive, central memory, regulatory and stem cell-like memory CD4+ T cells were sorted on a BD FACSAria II using a panel including CD45RO, CCR7, CD25, CD127, CD95 and CD27. A purity above 98% was achieved for all sorted populations. Right away, PBMCs were isolated by Lymphoprep density gradient centrifugation and were stained directly, with no culture step. Samples were stained and sorted in pairs, with one healthy donor and one patient per experiment, so that batch effects were minimized. Broader findings and caveats from the paper: Because cDNA rather than genomic DNA was sequenced, highly expressing activated cells could have been over-represented, although no difference in activation and CD3 levels was found between groups. At VDJ recombination sites, patients with type 1 diabetes made fewer insertions and deleted more nucleotides, a pattern implying thymic rearrangement abnormalities. Because the HLA sub-analyses included only small numbers of individuals, any influence of HLA type on TCRB rearrangement was left unresolved. Naive, central memory and regulatory TCRB repertoires appeared to be more similar among patients than among healthy donors. In all four CD4+ subsets, TCRB CDR3 length was moderately but significantly shorter in type 1 diabetes patients. PCR might favor shorter templates, but patient and control samples were amplified and corrected together, so any skew would affect both groups equally.

According to the germline V gene (reference sequence), CDR1 reads GTSNPN and CDR2 reads SVGIG. A distance of 10 bases separates the germline ends of V and J, which lose 0 bases and 8 bases respectively. The CDR3 spans 12 residues, from the cysteine through the phenylalanine. The retained sequence is limited to the CDR3, 36 bases, with the frame set at the first base. The entire amount of isolated RNA was reverse transcribed using the High Capacity cDNA Reverse Transcription Kit, so the sequenced TCRB transcripts were expressed ones. Deep immunoSEQ sequencing was applied to naive, central memory and regulatory T cell samples, giving an average of roughly 3.5 million total reads per sample. Sorted cells were lysed in RLT buffer, and RNA was extracted using DNase-treated RNeasy Micro or Mini kits according to cell number. Each cell subset was processed on its own to prevent cross-contamination, while patient and healthy donor samples were processed together. Using the immunoSEQ multiplex PCR, TCRB sequences were amplified from cDNA into 87-bp fragments spanning the CDR3 region. The amplicons were sequenced using the Illumina HiSeq platform. As for how the authors treated the data: PCR bias was computationally corrected using synthetic template baselines, reads within Hamming distance 2 were collapsed, and singletons that could not be merged were discarded. Reads were aligned against IMGT to assign V, D and J genes, CDR3 length and insertions or deletions at six rearrangement sites. Within each subset, clonotype counts were normalized to the number of sorted cells before true diversity and Gini coefficients were calculated with the tcR R package. The overlap coefficient, calculated on TCRB nucleotide sequences, was used to quantify repertoire sharing. As a proxy for the pre-selection repertoire, out-of-frame TCRB sequences from naive cells were analyzed. This is the immuneACCESS table as TCRdb keeps it, with only in-frame sequences that have V and J called. A part of the clones is gone; compared with another copy, unresolved V genes explain less than half, and the rest is unexplained. D and trimming come from the DNA, and the V and J calls and clone size come from that table. The sample includes a few hundred thousand clones, with 9.6% observed a single time. The top ten hold under 0.045% of the sample.

The V and J genes are TRBV30 and TRBJ1-2, with the D gene uncertain. The material sequenced was naive CD4+ T cells from blood. This specimen's cell subset or site label, per the study, means: true naive CD4+ T cells. The sequence came from a woman under 30 in good health. The CDR3 in this case is CAWSVPGLGYTF. The nucleotides are TGTGCCTGGAGTGTACCGGGGTTGGGCTACACCTTC.